This T cell receptor (beta chain) appears in the sequencing data of a study of blood T cell repertoires in COVID-19. The V end lost 0 bases, the J end lost 10 bases, and 7 bases lay between the germline ends. Germline CDR1 LGHDT, CDR2 YNNKEL (reference sequence). This CDR3 contains 12 residues. Original processing methods: Using reference gene primer amplification, nucleated cell counts were estimated. The repertoire was sequenced with immunoSEQ multiplex PCR; TCRdb's copy has only in-frame clones and lacks some. The V and J calls and clone size are taken from that table; D and trimming were inferred from the DNA. The sample yields roughly 450,000 clones, about 92% seen once. Participant age was 18 to 89 years, and participants resided in fewer than 30 US areas. In assigning cohorts, the study relied on participant-reported clinical history.

The chain recombines TRBV3-1 (or the pseudogene TRBV3-2) with TRBJ2-1, with D possibly being TRBD2 (5 bases). This receptor was identified in a man between 18 and 35 years old who had recovered from COVID-19. The sequenced sample was PBMCs or T cells enriched from blood (not recorded which). CDR3 sequence reads: CASSQEKREQFF. DNA for the CDR3: TGTGCCAGCAGCCAAGAGAAGCGGGAGCAGTTCTTC.